The 24 T cell receptor beta chains presented below share a single source sample, sequenced in a study of OX40 agonist ivuxolimab in advanced cancers. The assay was immunoSEQ multiplex PCR, and TCRdb's table has in-frame clones only and misses some. The sample yields some 70,000 clones, about 83% seen once. This material consisted of CD4+ or CD8+ T cells sorted from blood, taken in a trial of the OX40 agonist ivuxolimab. Every receptor here comes from an adult with an advanced solid tumor such as melanoma, head and neck, liver or kidney cancer.

The chain carries TRBV7-2 and TRBJ2-1; perhaps TRBD2 as D (6 bases). The CDR3 is 16 amino acids. The ends were cut back, 4 bases at V and 0 bases at J, with 13 bases in the middle. Germline CDR1 SGHTA, CDR2 FQGNSA. The CDR3 loop reads CASSSGGQSSYNEQFF. The DNA for the CDR3 is TGTGCCAGCAGCTCCGGGGGTCAGAGCTCCTACAATGAGCAGTTCTTC.

This clone was found a few times. The chain joins TRBV19 to TRBJ1-2; D is uncertain. There are 13 residues in the CDR3. The germline V gene has CDR1 LNHDA and CDR2 SQIVND (reference sequence). V lost 10 bases and J lost 2, with 14 bases in between. The CDR3 nucleotides are TGTGCCACTCAAGGGTATAAAAACTATGGCTACACCTTC. This sequence encodes CATQGYKNYGYTF.

The chain joins TRBV5-1 to TRBJ2-7, with D maybe TRBD2 (7 bases). V was shortened by 3 bases and J by 2 bases, with 18 bases between the two germline ends. The CDR3 contains 16 residues. Germline V gene sequence: CDR1 SGHRS, CDR2 YFSETQ. The CDR3 spells CASSWGGQGTPYEQYF. CDR3 nucleotide sequence: TGCGCCAGCAGCTGGGGGGGCCAGGGTACTCCCTACGAGCAGTACTTC.

The chain combines TRBV30 with TRBJ2-5, with 7 bases identical to TRBD1. This CDR3 spans 13 amino acids. The junction had 4 bases not matched to a gene; V was cut back by 2 bases and J by 4 bases. Per germline, CDR1 GTSNPN and CDR2 SVGIG (reference sequence). The CDR3 DNA is TGTGCCTGGAGTTTTGACAGGGTAGAGACCCAGTACTTC. It encodes CAWSFDRVETQYF.

This rearrangement joins TRBV5-5 to TRBJ1-1; D unresolved. Trimming shortened V by 1 base and J by 0 bases, and 10 bases separated the two germline ends. There are 15 residues in the CDR3. Germline assignment: CDR1 SGHKS and CDR2 YYEKEE (reference sequence). CDR3 sequence: CASSLYTAMNTEAFF. The CDR3 DNA follows: TGTGCCAGCAGCTTGTATACAGCCATGAACACTGAAGCTTTCTTT.

This chain links TRBV29-1 with TRBJ2-3; D possibly corresponds to TRBD2 (6 bases). CDR1 and CDR2 from the germline V gene are SQVTM and ANQGSEA. The length of the CDR3 is 13 residues. Trimming shortened V by 8 bases and J by 2 bases, and 14 bases separated the two germline ends. The CDR3 protein is CSSGAGSTDTQYF. The CDR3 bases are TGCAGCTCGGGAGCAGGATCCACAGATACGCAGTATTTT.

This sequence joins TRBV5-6 and TRBJ2-3; TRBD2 is a possible D gene (5 bases). Germline lookup yields CDR1 SGHDT and CDR2 YYEEEE. Trimming pared 0 bases from V and 0 bases from J, leaving 11 bases between. The CDR3 extends over 16 amino acids. The CDR3 nucleotides read TGTGCCAGCAGCTTGGCCCGGGGTACTAGCACAGATACGCAGTATTTT. Protein sequence: CASSLARGTSTDTQYF.

V usage is TRBV11-3 and J usage is TRBJ2-7, with 8 bases matching TRBD1. The CDR3 has 14 amino acids. Germline CDR1 is SGHNT and CDR2 is YENEEA. V gave up 5 bases and J gave up 6 bases; unmatched junction bases: 9. The CDR3 nucleotides are TGTGCCAGCAGCCCTCGGACAGGGAAGGGCGAGCAGTACTTC. It translates to CASSPRTGKGEQYF.

The chain joins TRBV7-6 to TRBJ2-7; TRBD2 aligns across 13 bases. This CDR3 comprises 15 residues. V dropped 2 bases and J dropped 4; count of bases not matched to a gene: 2. The germline CDR1 and CDR2 sequences are SGHVS and FNYEAQ. CDR3 loop: CASSLTSGGVYEQYF. The CDR3 DNA reads TGTGCCAGCAGCTTAACTAGCGGGGGGGTATACGAGCAGTACTTC.

The rearrangement joins TRBV7-6 to TRBJ1-4, with 12 positions matching TRBD1. This CDR3 is built from 21 residues. The V and J ends lost 4 bases and 7 bases, in that order; junction bases with no gene match: 22. Germline CDR1 is SGHVS and CDR2 is FNYEAQ. CDR3 loop: CASSSVARDRGPTGKPEKLFF. CDR3 in DNA: TGTGCCAGCAGCTCCGTAGCCAGGGACAGGGGGCCCACGGGTAAACCTGAAAAACTGTTTTTT.

The chain uses TRBV5-4 and TRBJ2-5; 7 bases are a match to TRBD1. This CDR3 comprises 13 residues. After removal of 4 bases from V and 5 bases from J, the junction contained 5 bases not matched to a gene. Germline loops: CDR1 SGHNT, CDR2 YYREEE (reference sequence). The CDR3 loop reads CASSDRVSETQYF. CDR3 nucleotides: TGTGCCAGCAGCGACAGGGTTTCGGAGACCCAGTACTTC.

J is TRBJ1-4 and V is TRBV19; D is ambiguous. Trimming cost V 1 base and J 1 base, with 4 bases left between them. CDR3 size: 14 residues. The germline gives CDR1 LNHDA, CDR2 SQIVND (reference sequence). In DNA, the CDR3 is TGTGCCAGTAGTATAGTCCTAACTAATGAAAAACTGTTTTTT. It encodes CASSIVLTNEKLFF.

This clone was counted between two and nine times. This sequence joins TRBV28 and TRBJ1-5; no definite D call. Trimming took 8 bases from V and 2 from J, leaving 7 bases between them. The germline V gene has CDR1 MDHEN and CDR2 SYDVKM. The CDR3 is 12 residues long. The DNA of the CDR3 is TGTGCCAGCCTGGTAGGCAATCAGCCCCAGCATTTT. It translates to CASLVGNQPQHF. Based on the CDR3 plus reference TRBV28 and TRBJ1-5, the full variable domain is DVKVTQSSRYLVKRTGEKVFLECVQDMDHENMFWYRQDPGLGLRLIYFSYDVKMKEKGDIPEGYSVSREKKERFSLILESASTNQTSMYLCASLVGNQPQHFGDGTRLSIL.

The rearrangement joins TRBV11-3 to TRBJ2-1, with 7 bases lining up with TRBD1. The V segment lost 1 base and the J segment 5 bases; nucleotides outside the gene matches: 5. The CDR3 runs to 15 residues. Germline CDR1 SGHNT, CDR2 YENEEA. DNA of the CDR3: TGTGCCAGCAGCTTAGGAGAGGGGGCGAACAATGAGCAGTTCTTC. Its translation: CASSLGEGANNEQFF.

The J gene is TRBJ1-4, the V gene TRBV27, with D unclear. The CDR3 has 13 amino acids. V lost 3 bases and J lost 7, with 9 bases in between. In germline, CDR1 is MNHEY, CDR2 SMNVEV (reference sequence). CDR3 in DNA: TGTGCCAGCAGTTTGATGGATAGTGAAAAACTGTTTTTT. As protein: CASSLMDSEKLFF.

Concerning this clone itself: The junction and the germline gene differ at one end; a read error may be behind it. The chain recombines TRBV5-1 with TRBJ1-1; D is possibly TRBD1 (5 bases). Per the germline V gene, CDR1 is SGHRS and CDR2 is YFSETQ. This CDR3 has 11 residues. The CDR3 region is CASSLDRLVTF. DNA of the CDR3: TGCGCCAGCAGCTTGGACAGGCTAGTTACTTTT. The full variable domain, its missing parts supplied by reference TRBV5-1 and TRBJ1-1, is KAGVTQTPRYLIKTRGQQVTLSCSPISGHRSVSWYQQTPGQGLQFLFEYFSETQRNKGNFPGRFSGRQFSNSRSEMNVSTLELGDSALYLCASSLDRLVTFGQGTRLTVV.

V is TRBV6-1 and J is TRBJ1-2; D gene uncertain. The CDR3 extends over 15 amino acids. Germline assignment: CDR1 MNHNS and CDR2 SASEGT. V shed 1 base and J shed 4 bases, with 13 bases lying between them. Here the CDR3 DNA reads TGTGCCAGCAGTGAAGGGGCAGCCAGGACCTATGGCTACACCTTC. It translates to CASSEGAARTYGYTF.

This sequence joins TRBV6-1 and TRBJ1-3, with 11 bases fitting TRBD1. Germline V gene data show CDR1 as MNHNS and CDR2 as SASEGT. There are 16 residues in the CDR3. V lost 3 bases to trimming and J lost 3 bases; unmatched junction nucleotides: 4. The CDR3 DNA sequence: TGTGCCAGCAGTGAGGACAGGGGGCTATTTGGAAACACCATATATTTT. The encoded protein is CASSEDRGLFGNTIYF.

The chain recombines TRBV7-2 with TRBJ2-5; 9 bases match TRBD2. Germline CDR1 and CDR2: SGHTA and FQGNSA. The CDR3 is 15 residues long. Trimming at V came to 2 bases and at J to 4 bases, leaving 5 bases not matched to a gene. CDR3 DNA sequence: TGTGCCAGCAGCTTACTTCCGACTAGCGGAGAGACCCAGTACTTC. Its protein product is CASSLLPTSGETQYF. Filled out from reference TRBV7-2 and TRBJ2-5, the complete variable domain reads GAGVSQSPSNKVTEKGKDVELRCDPISGHTALYWYRQSLGQGLEFLIYFQGNSAPDKSGLPSDRFSAERTGGSVSTLTIQRTQQEDSAVYLCASSLLPTSGETQYFGPGTRLLVL.

This clone was observed a handful of times. The chain couples TRBV7-6 to TRBJ1-5, with a tentative D call TRBD1 (5 bases). The CDR3 has 18 residues. The germline V gene has CDR1 SGHVS and CDR2 FNYEAQ. V shed 1 base and J shed 4 bases, with 20 bases lying between them. CDR3 region: CASSLGSREEWRNQPQHF. DNA for the CDR3: TGTGCCAGCAGCTTAGGGTCCAGGGAAGAGTGGCGAAATCAGCCCCAGCATTTT.

The chain uses TRBV29-1 and TRBJ2-1; D is ambiguous. The V and J ends lost 7 bases and 2 bases respectively, with 3 bases between them. This CDR3 contains 10 residues. Germline V gene data show CDR1 as SQVTM and CDR2 as ANQGSEA. CDR3 in DNA: TGCAGCGCCGCCTACAATGAGCAGTTCTTC. As protein: CSAAYNEQFF.

The rearrangement uses TRBV13 and TRBJ2-3; D gene uncertain. The germline V and J ends were trimmed by 10 bases and 0 bases, with 11 bases remaining between them. Per germline, CDR1 PRHDT and CDR2 FYEKMQ (reference sequence). This CDR3 has 13 residues. The CDR3 nucleotides are TGTGCCACGAAAGTGGACAGCACAGATACGCAGTATTTT. Protein sequence: CATKVDSTDTQYF.

The rearrangement joins TRBV19 to TRBJ1-4; D is uncertain. V gave up 3 bases and J gave up 5 bases, with 13 bases separating them. Per germline, CDR1 LNHDA and CDR2 SQIVND (reference sequence). The CDR3 totals 15 residues. CDR3 amino acids: CASSIEGKGNEKLFF. The CDR3 region has the DNA TGTGCCAGTAGTATCGAAGGGAAGGGCAATGAAAAACTGTTTTTT.

J is TRBJ1-6 and V is TRBV6-5, with D possibly being TRBD1 (6 bases). Germline V lookup: CDR1 MNHEY, CDR2 SVGAGI. Trimming removed 6 bases from V and 16 bases from J, with 19 bases in between. The CDR3 has 13 residues. The CDR3 loop reads CASSTGLPPRLHF. Written as DNA, the CDR3 is TGTGCCAGCAGCACAGGGTTACCACCGAGGCTCCACTTT.